Following are 6 T cell receptor delta chains from one sample sequenced in a study of γδ T cells in repeated Plasmodium falciparum infection. Flow sorting of PBMC yielded separate Vgamma9/Vdelta2+ and Vdelta2-negative gammadelta T cell populations for bulk repertoire analysis. TCRdb re-processed the multiplex PCR reads using CATT. Of about 48,000 delta-chain clones listed, about 1.5% are singletons. The sample comprised gamma-delta T cells from blood. These receptors originate from a pool of human donors (malaria-infected and uninfected, not separated).

In the case of this clone: A far larger clone is one nucleotide away, so this likely arose from a read error. The V gene is TRDV1; the J gene was not called; whether TRDD3, the table's D call, matches the DNA was not checked. Germline V gives CDR1 TSWWSYY, CDR2 QGS. This CDR3 contains 16 residues. Here the CDR3 reads CALGLAGGIQADKHIF. The CDR3 DNA sequence: TGTGCTCTTGGGCTTGCTGGGGGGATACAGGCCGATAAACACATCTTT.

Worth noting for this clone: This DNA translates differently at residue 4 from the TCRdb protein, which is that of a much larger clone; a read error is likely, and the protein shown is the DNA's own translation. The chain carries TRDV2 and TRDJ1; tentatively, D is TRDD3 (6 bases). TCRdb does not report a J gene; here it was assigned by matching the DNA to germline references. The V gene lost 5 bases and the J gene lost 0 bases, with 27 bases spanning the gap. This CDR3 is 19 amino acids long. Germline V gene sequence: CDR1 GEAIGNYY, CDR2 EKD. The CDR3 spells CACGPLQSVGYLNTDKLIF. The CDR3 DNA reads as TGTGCCTGTGGTCCTCTTCAATCCGTTGGATACTTAAACACCGATAAACTCATCTTT.

The table lists this clone with a few counts. A far larger clone differs by one base, so this is likely a read error. Other DNA sequences from this sample encode an identical CDR3 as well. The V gene corresponds to TRDV1; no J gene was called; the table gives TRDD3 as D, unverified against the DNA. CDR1 TSWWSYY and CDR2 QGS come from the germline V gene. CDR3 size: 15 residues. The DNA of the CDR3 is TGTGCTCTTGGGGAACCCCAGTTCCGTACCCCTCAGCTCATCTTT. Its protein is CALGEPQFRTPQLIF.

Ten or more counts support this clone. A far larger clone is off by one base, so a read error is likely. Other DNA variants within this sample encode the same CDR3. The CDR3 protein is CALGERITLLTAQLFF. The DNA for the CDR3 is TGTGCTCTTGGGGAGCGGATCACCCTTTTGACAGCACAACTCTTCTTT. J is TRDJ2 and V is TRDV1; no firm D call. The J gene comes from matching the DNA to germline here; TCRdb lacks it. From germline, CDR1 is TSWWSYY and CDR2 QGS. The CDR3 contains 16 residues. Trimming removed 3 bases from V and 1 base from J, with 12 bases in between.

This clone showed up just a few times. This DNA's translation differs at residue 8 from TCRdb's protein, which comes from a much larger clone; a read error is likely, and the protein shown is translated from the DNA. The CDR3 reads CACDTTPALGDTATDKLIF. CDR3 coding DNA: TGTGCCTGTGACACCACTCCCGCACTGGGGGATACTGCCACCGATAAACTCATCTTT. The chain joins TRDV2 to TRDJ1; 12 positions match TRDD3. TCRdb offers no J gene call, so here the DNA was matched to germline to obtain one. The junction had 11 bases not matched to a gene; V was cut back by 0 bases and J by 1 base. This CDR3 has 19 residues. CDR1 is GEAIGNYY, CDR2 EKD, per germline.

This clone turned up a few times. A much larger clone lies a single base off, so this may be a read error. The V gene is TRDV1, the J gene TRDJ1; D assignment may be TRDD2 or TRDD3 (6 bases each). This CDR3 is 18 amino acids long. CDR1 is TSWWSYY and CDR2 is QGS in the germline V gene. CDR3 in amino acids: CAPGVTGLPRRVAGKLIF. The DNA for the CDR3 is TGTGCTCCTGGGGTTACAGGCCTTCCAAGACGGGTTGCCGGTAAACTCATCTTT.